This entry features one T cell receptor (beta chain) sequence. This sample was taken from a study of T cells in Graves' hyperthyroidism and ophthalmopathy. V was pared by 4 bases and J by 5 bases, with 12 bases between. This CDR3 has 14 amino acids. Germline V gene sequence: CDR1 SGHKS, CDR2 YYEKEE (reference sequence). Using RNA transcripts as the source, TCR beta CDR3 regions were amplified. Using the HTBI primer set, a first-round RT-PCR was run on the TCR CDR3. TCRdb re-analysed the multiplex PCR reads in MiXCR, keeping a single row per CDR3 protein. The sample carries around 420,000 distinct CDR3 sequences, around a sixth recorded once.

The chain is built from TRBV5-5 and TRBJ2-2; no clear D. Sequenced sample: blood. The source is a woman aged 18-35 years with Graves' hyperthyroidism. The CDR3 DNA reads TGTGCCAGCAGCACCCAGGTAGCAACCGGGGAGCTGTTTTTT. Protein sequence: CASSTQVATGELFF. The full variable domain, rest sourced from reference TRBV5-5 and TRBJ2-2, is DAGVTQSPTHLIKTRGQQVTLRCSPISGHKSVSWYQQVLGQGPQFIFQYYEKEERGRGNFPDRFSARQFPNYSSELNVNALLLGDSALYLCASSTQVATGELFFGEGSRLTVL.